This T cell receptor beta chain was profiled in a study of cytomegalovirus exposure and HLA in healthy donors. This clone was found a few times. Its antigen is still unknown. Study conclusions and caveats: A likely sequencing artifact accounted for one observed cluster of highly shared sequence variants. Earlier analysis yielded a pattern in which most TCR beta V segments were productive about 90% or about 30% of the time. An analysis was carried out later, and it reportedly showed fewer N-insertions in an Asian-associated ancestry cluster than the approximately 710-donor mean.

13 Jbeta primers and 60 Vbeta primers were used for the PCR. Generated by immunoSEQ multiplex PCR, the TCRdb table keeps only in-frame clones and is missing some. Of around 140,000 clones detected, approximately 8.9% appear once; the ten largest clones hold roughly 7%. Germline CDR1 and CDR2: LGHNA and YSLEER. V lost 1 base and J lost 6, with 16 bases in between. The CDR3 has 16 amino acids. Sequenced input: PBMCs. The chain employs TRBV4-3 and TRBJ1-5, with D possibly TRBD1 on 6 matching bases. The TCR originated in a woman aged 35 to 49 in good health and CMV-seropositive. This CDR3 reads CASSQVLGGLPQPQHF. CDR3 sequence (DNA): TGCGCCAGCAGCCAAGTATTGGGGGGGCTTCCTCAGCCCCAGCATTTT.